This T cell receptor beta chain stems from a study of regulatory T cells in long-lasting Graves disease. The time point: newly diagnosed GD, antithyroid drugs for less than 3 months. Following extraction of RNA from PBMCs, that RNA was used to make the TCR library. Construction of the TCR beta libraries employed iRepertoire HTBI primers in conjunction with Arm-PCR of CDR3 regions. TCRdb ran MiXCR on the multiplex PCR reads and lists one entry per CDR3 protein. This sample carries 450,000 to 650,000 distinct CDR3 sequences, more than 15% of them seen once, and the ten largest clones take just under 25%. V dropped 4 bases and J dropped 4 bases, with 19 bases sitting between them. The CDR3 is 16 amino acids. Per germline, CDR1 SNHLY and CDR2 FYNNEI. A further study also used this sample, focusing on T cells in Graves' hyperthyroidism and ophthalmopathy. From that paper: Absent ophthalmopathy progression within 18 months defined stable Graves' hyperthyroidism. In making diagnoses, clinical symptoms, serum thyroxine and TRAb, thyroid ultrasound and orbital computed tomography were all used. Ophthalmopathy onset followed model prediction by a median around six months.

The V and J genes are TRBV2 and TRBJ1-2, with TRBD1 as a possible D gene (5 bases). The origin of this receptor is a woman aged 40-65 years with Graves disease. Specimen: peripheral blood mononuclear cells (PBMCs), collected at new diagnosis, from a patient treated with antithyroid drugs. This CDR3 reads CASSARQSSPSYGYTF. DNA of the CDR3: TGTGCCAGCAGTGCTCGACAGTCCTCACCTTCCTATGGCTACACCTTC.